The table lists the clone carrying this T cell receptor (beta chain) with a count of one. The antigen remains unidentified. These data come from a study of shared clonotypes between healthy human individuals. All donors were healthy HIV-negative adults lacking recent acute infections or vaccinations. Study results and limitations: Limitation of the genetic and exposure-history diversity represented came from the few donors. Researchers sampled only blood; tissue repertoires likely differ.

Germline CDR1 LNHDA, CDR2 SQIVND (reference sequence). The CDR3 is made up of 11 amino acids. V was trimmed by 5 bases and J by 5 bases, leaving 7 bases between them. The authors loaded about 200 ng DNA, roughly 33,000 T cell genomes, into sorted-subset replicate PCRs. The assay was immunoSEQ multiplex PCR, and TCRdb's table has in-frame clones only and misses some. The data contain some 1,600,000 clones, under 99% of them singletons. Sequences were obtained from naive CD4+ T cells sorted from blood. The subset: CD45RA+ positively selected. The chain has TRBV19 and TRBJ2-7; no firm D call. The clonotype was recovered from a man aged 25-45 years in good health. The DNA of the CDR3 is TGTGCCAGTAGTTCTCCCCACGAGCAGTACTTC. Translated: CASSSPHEQYF.